This TCR beta chain comes out of a study of T cell responses to AZD1222 COVID-19 vaccine. Study-level findings and limits: Spike-specific TCR breadth and depth rose after two AZD1222 doses.

Concerning this clone itself: Its antigen is not known.

Clones were sequenced by immunoSEQ multiplex PCR, and TCRdb holds only the in-frame ones, with some missing. The repertoire holds 130,000 or so clones, with roughly 92% as singletons. Sequenced material: peripheral blood, taken on day 0 of AZD1222 vaccination. The origin of this receptor is an adult in good health.

CDR3 sequence (DNA): TGTGCCAGCAGCCCGGGACAGGGAAGAAACACCATATATTTT. Translating gives CASSPGQGRNTIYF. The gene calls are TRBV7-2 and TRBJ1-3; 9 bases map to TRBD1. Germline lookup yields CDR1 SGHTA and CDR2 FQGNSA. CDR3 size: 14 residues. V was pared by 5 bases and J by 5 bases, with 4 bases of the junction left unmatched.